The T cell receptor (beta chain) under discussion was sequenced for a study of beta chain features in type 1 diabetes. Study results and limitations: Patients with Type 1 diabetes showed moderately but significantly shorter TCRB CDR3s in all four CD4+ subsets.

The study reverse transcribed the entire isolated RNA, so it sequenced expressed TCRB transcripts. Some clones are missing from TCRdb's copy, which holds only in-frame ones; the method was immunoSEQ multiplex PCR. This repertoire shows 85,000 to 110,000 clones, roughly 28% found once; its top ten account for 0.5% to 0.55%. Regarding this clone: The antigen remains undetermined.

The CDR3 is 16 amino acids. The V gene end was trimmed by 5 bases and the J gene end by 0 bases; junction bases not matched to a gene: 4. Germline assignment: CDR1 MNHEY and CDR2 SMNVEV (reference sequence). V and J are TRBV27 and TRBJ1-5; TRBD1 matches at 10 bases. Input material: central memory CD4+ T cells from blood. This sequence was found in a woman aged 18-29 years with type 1 diabetes. The CDR3 nucleotides read TGTGCCAGCAGTCCCCGGGACAGGGGTAGCAATCAGCCCCAGCATTTT. The encoded protein is CASSPRDRGSNQPQHF.